Listed below are T cell receptor beta chains from one sample, sequenced in a study of blood T cell repertoires in COVID-19. Data came from immunoSEQ multiplex PCR; TCRdb stores just in-frame clones and leaves some out. The table has tens of thousands of clones, around 87% seen once. The specimen was peripheral blood. The receptors here all came from a human donor in a cohort sampled during active COVID-19. Each CDR3 is given with its conserved first and last residue. D genes are given only for firm matches. The size field is filled for only some rows; it gives once, few, many or a size class.

NA	TRBD2	TRBV7-3	TRBJ2-2	TGTGCCAGCAGCCCCCCCGGACTAGCGGGACCAGCTCTCGGGGAGCTGTTTTTT	CASSPPGLAGPALGELFF
NA	TRBD1	TRBV6-6	TRBJ1-2	TGTGCCAGCAGTAACCGACAGGGATCAAACTATGGCTACACCTTC	CASSNRQGSNYGYTF
NA	TRBD1	TRBV6-2/TRBV6-3	TRBJ2-1	TGTGCCAGCAGTTACGTATTAGGGGACAGGGGACACAATGAGCAGTTCTTC	CASSYVLGDRGHNEQFF
NA	TRBD1	TRBV7-2	TRBJ1-5	TGTGCCAGCAGCCGGGACAGGGTGGGGCCCCAGCATTTT	CASSRDRVGPQHF
NA	NA	TRBV6-5	TRBJ2-1	TGTGCCAGCGGGCGGACTCTTTCTTTTCCCAATGAGCAGTTCTTC	CASGRTLSFPNEQFF
NA	NA	TRBV9	TRBJ2-1	TGTGCCAGCAGCGTCGGACTATTCAATGAGCAGTTCTTC	CASSVGLFNEQFF
NA	TRBD2	TRBV19	TRBJ2-1	TGTGCCAGTAGTCCGGGACTAGCTGAGCAGTTCTTC	CASSPGLAEQFF
NA	NA	TRBV11-2	TRBJ2-3	TGTGCCAGCAGCTTAAGCCTAGCAACAGATACGCAGTATTTT	CASSLSLATDTQYF
NA	NA	TRBV28	TRBJ2-7	TGTGCCAGCAGTTCCGGGACTTTTGAGCAGTACTTC	CASSSGTFEQYF
NA	NA	TRBV4-1	TRBJ2-7	TGCGCCAGCAGCCACTCCGGGTACGAGCAGTACTTC	CASSHSGYEQYF
few	NA	TRBV5-6	TRBJ1-2	TGTGCCAGCAGCTTGCAGGGTCCTGGGTATGGCTACACCTTC	CASSLQGPGYGYTF
NA	NA	TRBV27	TRBJ2-1	TGTGCCAGCGGGGAGGTTCCCTACAATGAGCAGTTCTTC	CASGEVPYNEQFF
once	NA	TRBV23-1	TRBJ2-1	TGCGCCAGCAGTCAAGGGCAGGATGGAAATGAGCAGTTCTTC	CASSQGQDGNEQFF
NA	TRBD1	TRBV18	TRBJ1-5	TGTGCCAGCTCACCACCTGGACAGGGGCCCTATCAGCCCCAGCATTTT	CASSPPGQGPYQPQHF
once	TRBD2	TRBV28	TRBJ2-7	TGTGCCAGCAGCCAAGACCTAGCGGTTCGCGCCTACGAGCAGTACTTC	CASSQDLAVRAYEQYF
NA	NA	TRBV27	TRBJ1-6	TGTGCCAGCGGGGGGAATTCACCCCTCCACTTT	CASGGNSPLHF
NA	NA	TRBV3-1/TRBV3-2	TRBJ2-5	TGTGCCAGCAGCTCATGGCCTCTGAGGGGGCAAGAGACCCAGTACTTC	CASSSWPLRGQETQYF
NA	TRBD2	TRBV28	TRBJ2-7	TGTGCCAGCAAAAGACCCGGGACTAGAAACTACGAGCAGTACTTC	CASKRPGTRNYEQYF
NA	NA	TRBV3-1/TRBV3-2	TRBJ2-7	TGTGCCAGCAGCGCAAGCGGGTACGAGCAGTACTTC	CASSASGYEQYF
NA	TRBD2	TRBV27	TRBJ2-7	TGTGCCAGCAGGGGGCTAGCGGGCTACGAGCAGTACTTC	CASRGLAGYEQYF
NA	TRBD1	TRBV6-6	TRBJ1-6	TGTGCCAGCAGTCCCCTGGGGACAGAATATAATTCACCCCTCCACTTT	CASSPLGTEYNSPLHF
NA	TRBD1	TRBV5-1	TRBJ2-3	TGCGCCAGCAGCGCTTCTAACAGGGGAAGCACAGATACGCAGTATTTT	CASSASNRGSTDTQYF
NA	TRBD1	TRBV18	TRBJ1-2	TGTGCCAGCTCATCCCGGGACAGTCCCCCTTTTTACTTC	CASSSRDSPPFYF
NA	TRBD1	TRBV9	TRBJ1-1	TGTGCCAGCAGCGCTATCGACAGGGTTGGCACTGAAGCTTTCTTT	CASSAIDRVGTEAFF
NA	TRBD2	TRBV11-2	TRBJ2-1	TGTGCCAGCAGCACAAGCGGGAGGGCCTATGAGCAGTTCTTC	CASSTSGRAYEQFF
NA	NA	TRBV10-3	TRBJ2-7	TGTGCCATCAAGCCAAATCCCCGGGGCTCCTACGAGCAGTACTTC	CAIKPNPRGSYEQYF